This T cell receptor (beta chain) is drawn from a study of blood T cell repertoires in COVID-19. Study summary: Specimens from acute and convalescent COVID-19 originated in the United States, Italy and Spain. PBMCs, B-cell-depleted T cells, or T cells provided the cDNA or gDNA that made up the material.

Trimming took off 7 bases at V and 2 bases at J, with 8 bases between the two ends. The CDR3 extends over 13 amino acids. Germline loops: CDR1 MDHEN, CDR2 SYDVKM. Original handling: How many nucleated cells were present was estimated from reference gene primer amplification. Method: immunoSEQ multiplex PCR; TCRdb's copy keeps in-frame clones and lacks some. That table supplies the V and J calls and clone size; D and trimming were determined from the DNA. The table has 150,000 to 250,000 clones, approximately 80% seen once. The TCR originated in a human donor with acute or convalescent COVID-19. The donor label of this sample is uncertain. The chain joins TRBV28 to TRBJ2-2; D gene unclear. The material sequenced was peripheral blood. As DNA, the CDR3 is TGTGCCAGCAATCCATCAAACACCGGGGAGCTGTTTTTT. Residues: CASNPSNTGELFF.